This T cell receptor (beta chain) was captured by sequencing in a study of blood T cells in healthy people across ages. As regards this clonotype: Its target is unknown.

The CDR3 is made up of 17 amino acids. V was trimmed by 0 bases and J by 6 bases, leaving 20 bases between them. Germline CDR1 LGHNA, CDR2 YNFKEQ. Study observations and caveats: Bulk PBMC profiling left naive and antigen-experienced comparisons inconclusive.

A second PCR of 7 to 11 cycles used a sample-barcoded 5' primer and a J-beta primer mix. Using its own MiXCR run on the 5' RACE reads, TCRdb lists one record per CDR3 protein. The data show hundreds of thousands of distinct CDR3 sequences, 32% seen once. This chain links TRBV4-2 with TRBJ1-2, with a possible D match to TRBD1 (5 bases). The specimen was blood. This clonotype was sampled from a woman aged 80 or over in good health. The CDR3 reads CASSQDITGRAIDGYTF. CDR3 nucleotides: TGTGCCAGCAGCCAAGACATCACGGGCAGGGCCATAGATGGCTACACCTTC.